The clone carrying this TCR beta chain was found many times. Its antigen is unknown. The source of the sample is a study of neurological immune-mediated disorders. It was from 2 million PBMCs stored at -80 C that the unsorted libraries were obtained. Study findings and constraints: Clinical and MRI features did not associate with the cluster found in multiple sclerosis patients. TCR-beta repertoires seemed private in all groups, with no expanded CDR3 amino acid sequences shared. The most TCR clonal expansion was seen in HTLV-1-associated myelopathy, and the least was seen in multiple sclerosis, which fell below healthy controls.

One entry per CDR3 protein, called by TCRdb with MiXCR from the 5' RACE reads. The sample lists some 78,000 distinct CDR3 sequences, about 5.5% occurring once. Germline trimming cut 3 bases from V and 2 bases from J; bases unmatched to any gene: 1. Germline CDR1 DFQATT, CDR2 SNEGSKA (reference sequence). There are 12 residues in the CDR3. Material: PBMCs. The chain employs TRBV20-1 and TRBJ2-7; 7 bases match TRBD1. This TCR was sampled from a woman aged 30 to 39 with multiple sclerosis. CDR3 nucleotide sequence: TGCAGTGCTAGGACAGGGACCTACGAGCAGTACTTC. This sequence encodes CSARTGTYEQYF.